Listed here are 17 T cell receptor beta chains from one sample, sequenced in a study of CD8 T cells in ankylosing spondylitis. Whole-study findings and limits: What seemed typical of ankylosing spondylitis blood was a TCR beta motif built from eight highly homologous variants.

Antigens of these TCRs are unknown. TCRdb reprocessed the 5' RACE reads via MiXCR and lists one record per CDR3 protein. This table holds roughly 440,000 distinct CDR3 sequences, 17% found once. Sequencing used blood, either unsorted or a sorted T cell fraction (not recorded which). Source of these receptors: a male donor with ankylosing spondylitis.

This clonotype occurred a few times. V usage is TRBV28 and J usage is TRBJ2-5; the D is unclear. Germline V gene lookup returns CDR1 MDHEN and CDR2 SYDVKM. The V end was cut by 3 bases, the J end by 2 bases, with 7 bases between. This CDR3 is built from 13 residues. CDR3 amino acids: CASSFPAQETQYF. The CDR3 DNA reads as TGTGCCAGCAGTTTTCCCGCTCAAGAGACCCAGTACTTC.

The V call is TRBV5-1, the J call TRBJ2-3; TRBD2 aligns across 13 bases. The CDR3 is 18 residues long. CDR1 and CDR2 (germline): SGHRS, YFSETQ. V gave up 0 bases and J gave up 2 bases; unmatched junction bases: 6. CDR3: CASSLGVGLAGFTDTQYF. CDR3 nucleotide sequence: TGCGCCAGCAGCTTGGGTGTGGGACTAGCGGGGTTCACAGATACGCAGTATTTT.

In this sample, this clonotype turned up once. This chain connects TRBV6-1 to TRBJ1-3; D not certain. Germline loops: CDR1 MNHNS, CDR2 SASEGT. The ends were cut back, 7 bases at V and 0 bases at J, with 10 bases in the middle. The CDR3 contains 14 residues. CDR3 nucleotide sequence: TGTGCCAGCAACAGTGGAAACTCTGGAAACACCATATATTTT. Translating gives CASNSGNSGNTIYF.

This clonotype was picked up a small number of times. CDR3 residues: CASATGETQYF. The CDR3 coding sequence is TGTGCCAGCGCGACAGGGGAGACCCAGTACTTC. The rearrangement joins TRBV12-3 or TRBV12-4 to TRBJ2-5; 7 nucleotides match TRBD1. The CDR3 loop spans 11 amino acids. J gave up 5 bases and V 8 bases, and 2 bases lay outside the gene matches.

This clonotype was counted only a few times. For the CDR3, the DNA is TGTGCCAGCAGCAGTGATAGCGGGGCAGTTGGAGAGACCCAGTACTTC. Protein sequence: CASSSDSGAVGETQYF. The genes are TRBV7-8 and TRBJ2-5; 8 positions agree with TRBD2. With V trimmed by 5 bases and J by 4 bases, 12 bases remained unmatched. Per the germline V gene, CDR1 is SGHVS and CDR2 is FQNEAQ. The CDR3 totals 16 residues.

V and J are TRBV2 and TRBJ1-2; unclear D gene. The germline gives CDR1 SNHLY, CDR2 FYNNEI. CDR3 length equals 15 residues. V was pared by 8 bases and J by 1 base, with 17 bases between. The CDR3 DNA is TGTGCCAGCCACCCATTGGCGGGTGTTAACTATGGCTACACCTTC. As protein: CASHPLAGVNYGYTF.

The chain has TRBV28 and TRBJ2-3; 8 nucleotides agree with TRBD2. Per the germline V gene, CDR1 is MDHEN and CDR2 is SYDVKM. With 7 bases clipped from V and 3 bases from J, the junction kept 9 bases outside the gene matches. The CDR3 consists of 15 residues. The DNA for the CDR3 is TGTGCCAGCAATTTCGGGAGGGGAGGAACAGATACGCAGTATTTT. Translated: CASNFGRGGTDTQYF.

The CDR3 protein is CATSDLDGGRRDTQYF. In DNA form, the CDR3 reads TGTGCCACCAGTGATTTGGACGGCGGGAGAAGGGATACGCAGTATTTT. V usage is TRBV24-1 and J usage is TRBJ2-3; TRBD2 matches 7 bases. The length of the CDR3 is 16 residues. V dropped 0 bases and J dropped 6; count of bases not matched to a gene: 8. The germline gives CDR1 KGHDR, CDR2 SFDVKD.

The rearrangement links TRBV29-1 to TRBJ1-1; perhaps TRBD1 as D (5 bases). With 7 bases removed from V and 5 bases from J, the gap between germline ends came to 14 bases. The germline V gene has CDR1 SQVTM and CDR2 ANQGSEA. The CDR3 spans 12 residues. CDR3 region: CSAKWGETEAFF. The CDR3 coding sequence is TGCAGCGCCAAGTGGGGGGAAACTGAAGCTTTCTTT. Full variable domain (remainder filled in from reference TRBV29-1 and TRBJ1-1): SAVISQKPSRDICQRGTSLTIQCQVDSQVTMMFWYRQQPGQSLTLIATANQGSEATYESGFVIDKFPISRPNLTFSTLTVSNMSPEDSSIYLCSAKWGETEAFFGQGTRLTVV.

The rearrangement links TRBV27 to TRBJ2-1; tentative D call: TRBD1 (6 bases). V shed 7 bases and J shed 10 bases, with 29 bases lying between them. Germline V lookup: CDR1 MNHEY, CDR2 SMNVEV (reference sequence). This CDR3 has 17 residues. CDR3: CASTPSRYGGRHEEQFF. The CDR3 bases are TGTGCCAGCACCCCCAGCCGTTATGGGGGCCGGCATGAGGAGCAGTTCTTC.

This clonotype was counted between two and nine times. The rearrangement joins TRBV5-1 to TRBJ2-7, with a weak D call TRBD1 (6 bases). CDR3 length equals 14 residues. V dropped 2 bases and J dropped 6 bases, with 15 bases sitting between them. Germline V gene data show CDR1 as SGHRS and CDR2 as YFSETQ. In DNA, the CDR3 is TGCGCCAGCAGCTTTAGACAGGAGGTGGGCGAGCAGTACTTC. Amino acids: CASSFRQEVGEQYF.

The chain joins TRBV7-2 to TRBJ1-3, with D perhaps matching TRBD1 (6 bases). CDR3 length: 15 residues. Germline values: CDR1 SGHTA, CDR2 FQGNSA. V dropped 1 base and J dropped 4 bases, with 11 bases sitting between them. The CDR3 nucleotides read TGTGCCAGCAGCTTAGATCACAGGGTCGGAAACACCATATATTTT. Translating it yields CASSLDHRVGNTIYF.

The gene calls are TRBV6-4 and TRBJ1-1; no clear D. The V gene lost 2 bases and the J gene lost 4 bases, with 14 bases spanning the gap. Germline lookup yields CDR1 MRHNA and CDR2 SNTAGT. This CDR3 is 15 amino acids long. The CDR3 nucleotides are TGTGCCAGCAGTGACCACGCGGGATCAAGCACTGAAGCTTTCTTT. This translates into CASSDHAGSSTEAFF.

This clonotype was found many times. The chain carries TRBV29-1 and TRBJ2-2, with D possibly matching TRBD2 (5 bases). The CDR3 runs 13 residues. Trimming pared 6 bases from V and 4 bases from J, leaving 12 bases between. Germline V gene lookup returns CDR1 SQVTM and CDR2 ANQGSEA. CDR3 region: CSVEGAGTGELFF. The CDR3 nucleotides are TGCAGCGTCGAGGGTGCGGGCACCGGGGAGCTGTTTTTT.

The genes are TRBV5-1 and TRBJ2-3, with D perhaps TRBD1 or TRBD2 (5 bases each). CDR1 and CDR2 (germline): SGHRS, YFSETQ. The V end was cut by 0 bases, the J end by 6 bases, with 14 bases between. The length of the CDR3 is 15 residues. Here the CDR3 reads CASSLDGTLGDTQYF. For the CDR3, the DNA is TGCGCCAGCAGCTTGGATGGGACCTTGGGGGATACGCAGTATTTT. The full variable domain, its missing parts supplied by reference TRBV5-1 and TRBJ2-3, is KAGVTQTPRYLIKTRGQQVTLSCSPISGHRSVSWYQQTPGQGLQFLFEYFSETQRNKGNFPGRFSGRQFSNSRSEMNVSTLELGDSALYLCASSLDGTLGDTQYFGPGTRLTVL.

The chain has TRBV2 and TRBJ1-5; D ambiguous. V was pared by 6 bases and J by 6 bases, with 15 bases between. The CDR3 has 14 residues. The V gene's germline CDR1 is SNHLY and CDR2 FYNNEI. This CDR3 is CASSAGSVRQPQHF. The CDR3 DNA reads as TGTGCCAGCAGCGCGGGATCCGTGCGTCAGCCCCAGCATTTT. Supplemented by reference TRBV2 and TRBJ1-5, the full variable domain reads EPEVTQTPSHQVTQMGQEVILRCVPISNHLYFYWYRQILGQKVEFLVSFYNNEISEKSEIFDDQFSVERPDGSNFTLKIRSTKLEDSAMYFCASSAGSVRQPQHFGDGTRLSIL.

This clonotype was detected only a few times. A junction end diverges from the germline sequence, so it may reflect a read error. The genes are TRBV25-1 and TRBJ2-1; tentative D call: TRBD1 (6 bases). This CDR3 has 11 residues. Germline loops: CDR1 MGHDK, CDR2 SYGVNS. CDR3 amino acids: CASSEAQGLSF. The CDR3 DNA reads TGTGCCAGCAGTGAAGCCCAGGGGCTAAGCTTC.